These 4 T cell receptor beta chains came from one sample sequenced in a study of molecular identifiers for immune sequencing clone quantification. TCRdb independently ran MiXCR on the PCR reads; one entry per CDR3 protein. The data contain 53,000 or so distinct CDR3 sequences, about a third of them singletons. The sample was naive CD8+ T cells from blood, with Jurkat cell RNA spiked in. Subset defined: FACS-sorted CD8+CD4-CCR7+CD45RA+ naive T cells. All receptors derive from a human donor in good health. Some libraries in this study had Jurkat cell RNA spiked in.

This clonotype was found a few times. Compared with germline, one end of the junction differs, possibly owing to a read error. The V and J genes are TRBV12-3 or TRBV12-4 and TRBJ2-3; 12 positions match TRBD1. This CDR3 is 14 amino acids long. The CDR3 bases are TGTGCCAGCAGCGGGACAGGGGGCTTGGATACGCAGAATTTT. This codes for CASSGTGGLDTQNF.

The chain couples TRBV12-3 or TRBV12-4 to TRBJ2-2; D not certain. There are 11 residues in the CDR3. Deletions cut 3 bases from V and 7 bases from J, with 3 bases between. This chain's CDR3 is CASSFDGELFF. The CDR3 DNA reads TGTGCCAGCAGTTTTGACGGGGAGCTGTTTTTT.

This clonotype was recorded at least ten times. The genes are TRBV28 and TRBJ2-7, with 7 nucleotides matching TRBD1. The ends lost 5 bases at V and 2 bases at J; junction bases unmatched: 9. This CDR3 has 15 amino acids. Germline V lookup: CDR1 MDHEN, CDR2 SYDVKM. The CDR3 sequence is CASSQTGTATYEQYF. As DNA, the CDR3 is TGTGCCAGCAGTCAGACGGGGACAGCAACCTACGAGCAGTACTTC.

This sequence joins TRBV27 and TRBJ2-3; no clear D gene. The CDR3 contains 14 residues. The germline gives CDR1 MNHEY, CDR2 SMNVEV (reference sequence). V was clipped by 0 bases and J by 6 bases, with 10 bases between them. The CDR3 is CASSLSVSWDTQYF. The CDR3 DNA follows: TGTGCCAGCAGTTTATCGGTGTCCTGGGATACGCAGTATTTT.